The next 19 T cell receptor beta chains were all read from a single sample in a study of blood T cell repertoires in COVID-19. The table came from immunoSEQ multiplex PCR; TCRdb's copy has only in-frame clones and leaves some out. The sample includes about 92,000 clones, approximately 86% seen only once; the top ten take 12%. The material sequenced was peripheral blood. These receptors all stem from a human donor in a cohort sampled during active COVID-19.

The J gene is TRBJ2-1, the V gene TRBV5-1; TRBD2 matches at 14 bases. V was clipped by 4 bases and J by 2 bases; unmatched bases: 8. CDR1 and CDR2 (germline): SGHRS, YFSETQ. This CDR3 comprises 18 residues. Written as DNA, the CDR3 is TGCGCCAGCAGCCGGACTAGCGGGGGGTCCTTCGCCTACAATGAGCAGTTCTTC. Residues: CASSRTSGGSFAYNEQFF. Looking up the rest from reference TRBV5-1 and TRBJ2-1 gives the full variable domain: KAGVTQTPRYLIKTRGQQVTLSCSPISGHRSVSWYQQTPGQGLQFLFEYFSETQRNKGNFPGRFSGRQFSNSRSEMNVSTLELGDSALYLCASSRTSGGSFAYNEQFFGPGTRLTVL.

V and J are TRBV5-1 and TRBJ2-3; a weak D match, TRBD2 (5 bases). Germline CDR1 and CDR2: SGHRS and YFSETQ. V lost 0 bases, J lost 5 bases, and 7 bases lay in between. The CDR3 length is 13 residues. The CDR3, as DNA: TGCGCCAGCAGCTTGGAACGGGGAGATACGCAGTATTTT. Its protein product is CASSLERGDTQYF.

CDR3 DNA sequence: TGTGCCAGCAGTTTTGGGGGGGGGACCTCCGGGGAGCTGTTTTTT. Protein: CASSFGGGTSGELFF. The rearrangement links TRBV27 to TRBJ2-2; 7 nucleotides line up with TRBD2. V was pared by 3 bases and J by 6 bases, with 7 bases of the junction left unmatched. Per germline, CDR1 MNHEY and CDR2 SMNVEV (reference sequence). This CDR3 comprises 15 residues.

The V and J genes are TRBV30 and TRBJ2-2, with TRBD1 identical over 10 bases. CDR3 length equals 13 residues. V was pared by 7 bases and J by 4 bases, with 3 bases of the junction left unmatched. Germline lookup yields CDR1 GTSNPN and CDR2 SVGIG (reference sequence). CDR3 amino acids: CAFGQGGTGELFF. CDR3 nucleotide sequence: TGTGCCTTCGGACAGGGGGGCACCGGGGAGCTGTTTTTT.

This clone was detected only once. V and J are TRBV18 and TRBJ1-5, with a tentative D call TRBD1 (6 bases). This CDR3 contains 12 residues. From germline, CDR1 is KGHSH and CDR2 LQKENI. V was trimmed by 3 bases and J by 7 bases, leaving 7 bases between them. In nucleotides, the CDR3 is TGTGCCAGCTCACCGAGGGGGCAGCCCCAGCATTTT. Its translation is CASSPRGQPQHF.

The CDR3: CASSGGTGGVLNTEAFF. CDR3 sequence (DNA): TGCGCCAGCAGCGGCGGGACAGGGGGCGTCTTGAACACTGAAGCTTTCTTT. This sequence joins TRBV5-1 and TRBJ1-1; 12 nucleotides agree with TRBD1. The CDR3 has 17 residues. The J segment lost 0 bases and the V segment lost 4 bases, leaving 7 bases of the junction unmatched. Germline values: CDR1 SGHRS, CDR2 YFSETQ.

This clone has just one count. The chain recombines TRBV7-3 with TRBJ2-1; 12 nucleotides align to TRBD1. The CDR3 contains 15 residues. J was trimmed by 9 bases and V by 3 bases; bases with no gene match: 6. Germline assignment: CDR1 SGHTA and CDR2 FQGTGA. CDR3 in DNA: TGTGCCAGCAGCTTGTCCGGGACAGGGGGCAGTGAGCAGTTCTTC. It translates to CASSLSGTGGSEQFF.

This chain uses TRBV6-2 or TRBV6-3 with TRBJ2-7, with 8 bases fitting TRBD2. The CDR3 totals 15 residues. Germline V CDR1 and CDR2: MNHEY, SVGEGT. V lost 6 bases and J lost 1; bases outside the gene matches: 8. The CDR3 reads CASSRSGGGSYEQYF. In DNA, the CDR3 is TGTGCCAGCAGCCGATCCGGGGGGGGGTCCTACGAGCAGTACTTC.

This chain links TRBV7-9 with TRBJ2-7; maybe TRBD1 (5 bases). Germline values: CDR1 SEHNR, CDR2 FQNEAQ (reference sequence). V lost 4 bases, J lost 0 bases, and 10 bases lay in between. CDR3 length equals 14 residues. CDR3 nucleotides: TGTGCCAGCAGCTCGGACATGAGCTCCTACGAGCAGTACTTC. Its translation is CASSSDMSSYEQYF.

The J gene is TRBJ2-5, the V gene TRBV5-1; TRBD2 matches at 8 bases. Germline V gene lookup returns CDR1 SGHRS and CDR2 YFSETQ. The CDR3 totals 14 residues. V shed 4 bases and J 5 bases; nucleotides not matched to a gene: 7. The CDR3 is CASSPGLVGETQYF. The DNA for the CDR3 is TGCGCCAGCAGCCCGGGACTAGTCGGGGAGACCCAGTACTTC. The full variable domain, in which reference TRBV5-1 and TRBJ2-5 provide the parts outside the CDR3, is KAGVTQTPRYLIKTRGQQVTLSCSPISGHRSVSWYQQTPGQGLQFLFEYFSETQRNKGNFPGRFSGRQFSNSRSEMNVSTLELGDSALYLCASSPGLVGETQYFGPGTRLLVL.

This chain joins TRBV4-1 and TRBJ2-1; possibly TRBD1 for D (6 bases). The CDR3 extends over 16 amino acids. Trimming shortened V by 1 base and J by 4 bases, and 14 bases separated the two germline ends. The germline gives CDR1 MGHRA, CDR2 YSYEKL. The CDR3 loop is CASSQGAQGSYNEQFF. As DNA, the CDR3 is TGCGCCAGCAGCCAAGGGGCACAGGGTTCTTACAATGAGCAGTTCTTC.

This sequence joins TRBV7-3 and TRBJ2-1; TRBD2 aligns across 15 bases. V shed 1 base and J 5 bases; nucleotides not matched to a gene: 15. Germline CDR1 SGHTA, CDR2 FQGTGA. This CDR3 spans 21 amino acids. The CDR3 DNA reads TGTGCCAGCAGCTTAAATCTCTGGGGGACTAGCGGGAGGAGGACTAACAATGAGCAGTTCTTC. This translates into CASSLNLWGTSGRRTNNEQFF.

This clone was recorded only once. The chain is built from TRBV5-1 and TRBJ2-7, with 11 bases matching TRBD1. The V gene end was trimmed by 5 bases and the J gene end by 7 bases; junction bases not matched to a gene: 8. Germline V gene lookup returns CDR1 SGHRS and CDR2 YFSETQ. This CDR3 is built from 14 residues. Written as DNA, the CDR3 is TGCGCCAGCAGTATTACCGGGACAGGGGGTGAGCAGTACTTC. Translated, it gives CASSITGTGGEQYF.

This chain connects TRBV9 to TRBJ2-2; no definite D call. The V end lost 5 bases, the J end lost 1 base, and 12 bases lay between the germline ends. The germline V gene encodes CDR1 SGDLS and CDR2 YYNGEE. This CDR3 has 15 amino acids. In DNA form, the CDR3 reads TGTGCCAGCAGAACGAACCGACAGAACACCGGGGAGCTGTTTTTT. Encoded protein: CASRTNRQNTGELFF.

The chain links TRBV19 to TRBJ1-4; a weak D match, TRBD1 (5 bases). Germline lookup yields CDR1 LNHDA and CDR2 SQIVND (reference sequence). V was cut by 5 bases and J by 14 bases, with 12 bases left in between. This CDR3 is built from 11 residues. CDR3 nucleotide sequence: TGTGCCAGTAGTGATTGGACAAAGCTGTTTTTT. Translating it yields CASSDWTKLFF.

This clone appeared once. The chain is built from TRBV30 and TRBJ1-1; 7 nucleotides agree with TRBD1. Germline V gene sequence: CDR1 GTSNPN, CDR2 SVGIG (reference sequence). The CDR3 runs 15 residues. V shed 0 bases and J 2 bases; nucleotides not matched to a gene: 6. The CDR3 nucleotides are TGTGCCTGGAGTGTACGGGGGACAGTTAACACTGAAGCTTTCTTT. Protein product: CAWSVRGTVNTEAFF.

The chain employs TRBV29-1 and TRBJ2-2; D perhaps matches TRBD1 (5 bases). CDR3 length: 16 amino acids. Germline V gene data show CDR1 as SQVTM and CDR2 as ANQGSEA. Trimming removed 6 bases from V and 1 base from J, with 18 bases in between. This CDR3 reads CSVKGGQGGNTGELFF. Written as DNA, the CDR3 is TGCAGCGTGAAAGGCGGCCAGGGCGGGAACACCGGGGAGCTGTTTTTT.

The chain couples TRBV5-4 to TRBJ1-1; D call uncertain. The germline V and J ends were trimmed by 2 bases and 5 bases, with 13 bases remaining between them. This CDR3 comprises 14 residues. CDR1 SGHNT and CDR2 YYREEE come from the germline V gene (reference sequence). CDR3 nucleotides: TGTGCCAGCAGCTTCAGTTGGGTGAGGACTGAAGCTTTCTTT. Its protein product is CASSFSWVRTEAFF.

V and J are TRBV30 and TRBJ2-7, with D perhaps TRBD1 (5 bases). Germline values: CDR1 GTSNPN, CDR2 SVGIG (reference sequence). This CDR3 is built from 12 residues. V shed 3 bases and J shed 4 bases, with 10 bases lying between them. The CDR3 nucleotides read TGTGCCTGGAGCCCCGACAGTTACGAGCAGTACTTC. The encoded protein is CAWSPDSYEQYF. Full variable domain (outside the CDR3, taken from reference TRBV30 and TRBJ2-7): SQTIHQWPATLVQPVGSPLSLECTVEGTSNPNLYWYRQAAGRGLQLLFYSVGIGQISSEVPQNLSASRPQDRQFILSSKKLLLSDSGFYLCAWSPDSYEQYFGPGTRLTVT.